These 27 T cell receptor beta chains were sequenced from one sample in a study of glioma-infiltrating T cells after dendritic cell vaccination. Using immunoSEQ multiplex PCR, the repertoire was profiled, and TCRdb retains in-frame clones only, with some absent. The sample contains tens of thousands of clones, roughly four fifths of which appear only once. Documented time point: after dendritic cell vaccination, including at tumor progression/relapse. The specimen comprised blood, sampled after dendritic cell vaccination. These receptors all stem from a human donor with glioblastoma.

The V and J genes are TRBV5-1 and TRBJ1-4; D is unresolved. Germline values: CDR1 SGHRS, CDR2 YFSETQ. The CDR3 loop spans 17 amino acids. Trimming took 0 bases from V and 6 from J, leaving 18 bases between them. The CDR3 DNA reads TGCGCCAGCAGCTTGGGGAATGGGCCCAGGTTGGATGAAAAACTGTTTTTT. Amino acids: CASSLGNGPRLDEKLFF.

The J gene is TRBJ1-2, the V gene TRBV7-8, with D perhaps TRBD1 (6 bases). V was trimmed by 3 bases and J by 5 bases, leaving 16 bases between them. The CDR3 has 15 residues. Germline V gives CDR1 SGHVS, CDR2 FQNEAQ. The CDR3 DNA reads as TGTGCCAGCAGCTTCGACAGGTGGGAAGTATATGGCTACACCTTC. As protein: CASSFDRWEVYGYTF.

This clone was observed once. CDR3 nucleotides: TGTGCCAGTAGTAGAGGGGGACTAGAGAGCACAGATACGCAGTATTTT. Amino acids: CASSRGGLESTDTQYF. V and J are TRBV19 and TRBJ2-3; TRBD2 aligns across 8 bases. The CDR3 runs to 16 residues. Germline loops: CDR1 LNHDA, CDR2 SQIVND (reference sequence). V dropped 4 bases and J dropped 0; count of bases not matched to a gene: 6. The full variable domain, in which reference TRBV19 and TRBJ2-3 provide the parts outside the CDR3, is DGGITQSPKYLFRKEGQNVTLSCEQNLNHDAMYWYRQDPGQGLRLIYYSQIVNDFQKGDIAEGYSVSREKKESFPLTVTSAQKNPTAFYLCASSRGGLESTDTQYFGPGTRLTVL.

The chain combines TRBV7-3 with TRBJ2-1, with D perhaps matching TRBD2 (5 bases). V shed 3 bases and J shed 6 bases, with 15 bases lying between them. The CDR3 sequence is 15 residues long. CDR1 SGHTA and CDR2 FQGTGA come from the germline V gene. This CDR3 reads CASSLDGKGTNEQFF. The CDR3 DNA follows: TGTGCCAGCAGCTTGGACGGGAAGGGTACCAATGAGCAGTTCTTC.

The J gene is TRBJ2-3, the V gene TRBV7-9, with 8 nucleotides matching TRBD1. The germline gives CDR1 SEHNR, CDR2 FQNEAQ (reference sequence). This CDR3 region has 14 residues. J was trimmed by 4 bases and V by 5 bases; bases with no gene match: 5. CDR3 DNA sequence: TGTGCCAGCAGCGCACGACAGGGGTCAGATACGCAGTATTTT. Translation gives CASSARQGSDTQYF.

V is TRBV2 and J is TRBJ1-5; 7 bases match TRBD1. V was clipped by 2 bases and J by 6 bases; unmatched bases: 4. Germline CDR1 SNHLY, CDR2 FYNNEI. The CDR3 has 14 residues. CDR3 in DNA: TGTGCCAGCAGTGAATTAAAGGGGGCTCAGCCCCAGCATTTT. Translated: CASSELKGAQPQHF.

V gene TRBV28 combines with J gene TRBJ1-2; 8 bases align to TRBD1. There are 14 residues in the CDR3. The germline V gene encodes CDR1 MDHEN and CDR2 SYDVKM. The V and J ends lost 6 bases and 4 bases, in that order; junction bases with no gene match: 7. This CDR3 is CASRDMTGVYGYTF. The CDR3 DNA is TGTGCCAGCAGGGACATGACAGGGGTCTATGGCTACACCTTC.

This chain joins TRBV4-1 and TRBJ1-1, with no clear D. Germline V gives CDR1 MGHRA, CDR2 YSYEKL. V was pared by 0 bases and J by 0 bases, with 5 bases between. This CDR3 region has 14 residues. The CDR3, as DNA: TGCGCCAGCAGCCAAGACAGGCTGAACACTGAAGCTTTCTTT. It is translated as CASSQDRLNTEAFF.

This rearrangement joins TRBV6-1 to TRBJ1-4; D perhaps matches TRBD1 (5 bases). The germline gives CDR1 MNHNS, CDR2 SASEGT. V was cut by 1 base and J by 8 bases, with 14 bases left in between. The CDR3 spans 15 residues. The CDR3 sequence is CASSEVDSQAEKLFF. CDR3 nucleotides: TGTGCCAGCAGTGAAGTTGACAGTCAGGCGGAAAAACTGTTTTTT.

V and J are TRBV5-4 and TRBJ2-5; 7 bases agree with TRBD2. V lost 6 bases, J lost 0 bases, and 14 bases stayed unmatched. The CDR3 runs 17 residues. Looked up from germline, CDR1 is SGHNT and CDR2 is YYREEE (reference sequence). CDR3 coding DNA: TGTGCCAGCACCTTCGGGGGAGGGGCGGACTACCAAGAGACCCAGTACTTC. Its translation is CASTFGGGADYQETQYF. Using reference TRBV5-4 and TRBJ2-5 for the parts outside the CDR3, the full variable domain is ETGVTQSPTHLIKTRGQQVTLRCSSQSGHNTVSWYQQALGQGPQFIFQYYREEENGRGNFPPRFSGLQFPNYSSELNVNALELDDSALYLCASTFGGGADYQETQYFGPGTRLLVL.

This chain joins TRBV7-2 and TRBJ2-5; 8 bases fit TRBD1. CDR3 size: 15 residues. Germline CDR1 reads SGHTA; CDR2 reads FQGNSA. Trimming cost V 4 bases and J 4 bases; bases outside gene matches: 8. In DNA, the CDR3 is TGTGCCAGCAGCTCGCTCAGGGGGCGCGGAGAGACCCAGTACTTC. It encodes CASSSLRGRGETQYF. The full variable domain, completed using reference TRBV7-2 and TRBJ2-5, is GAGVSQSPSNKVTEKGKDVELRCDPISGHTALYWYRQSLGQGLEFLIYFQGNSAPDKSGLPSDRFSAERTGGSVSTLTIQRTQQEDSAVYLCASSSLRGRGETQYFGPGTRLLVL.

The gene calls are TRBV7-2 and TRBJ1-1; maybe TRBD1 (5 bases). The V and J ends lost 1 base and 5 bases respectively, with 8 bases between them. CDR3 length: 13 amino acids. Germline V gene sequence: CDR1 SGHTA, CDR2 FQGNSA. For the CDR3, the DNA is TGTGCCAGCAGCTTAGAGCGGGGGACTGAAGCTTTCTTT. Translating gives CASSLERGTEAFF. The whole variable domain, remainder taken from reference TRBV7-2 and TRBJ1-1, is GAGVSQSPSNKVTEKGKDVELRCDPISGHTALYWYRQSLGQGLEFLIYFQGNSAPDKSGLPSDRFSAERTGGSVSTLTIQRTQQEDSAVYLCASSLERGTEAFFGQGTRLTVV.

The chain combines TRBV4-2 with TRBJ2-1, with TRBD2 matching over 12 bases. The CDR3 has 15 residues. V dropped 4 bases and J dropped 8; count of bases not matched to a gene: 6. The germline CDR1 and CDR2 sequences are LGHNA and YNFKEQ. This CDR3 reads CASSRGASGGDEQFF. CDR3 coding DNA: TGTGCCAGCAGCCGCGGGGCTAGCGGGGGGGATGAGCAGTTCTTC.

The V gene is TRBV19, the J gene TRBJ2-2; TRBD2 might be the D (6 bases). CDR1 is LNHDA, CDR2 SQIVND, per germline (reference sequence). The CDR3 consists of 17 residues. V lost 1 base, J lost 0 bases, and 12 bases lay in between. CDR3 sequence reads: CASSIVGEVANTGELFF. The CDR3 coding sequence is TGTGCCAGTAGTATAGTTGGGGAGGTAGCGAACACCGGGGAGCTGTTTTTT.

CDR3 sequence (DNA): TGTGCCAGCAGTTATACCGACAGGGACGAGCAGTACTTC. This translates into CASSYTDRDEQYF. The V call is TRBV7-6, the J call TRBJ2-7; 7 nucleotides agree with TRBD1. Germline CDR1 reads SGHVS; CDR2 reads FNYEAQ. This CDR3 has 13 residues. Trimming at V came to 6 bases and at J to 5 bases, leaving 7 bases not matched to a gene.

This chain joins TRBV5-6 and TRBJ1-4, with 9 bases matching TRBD1. The J segment lost 6 bases and the V segment lost 4 bases, leaving 7 bases of the junction unmatched. The CDR3 totals 15 residues. Germline CDR1 is SGHDT and CDR2 is YYEEEE. This CDR3 reads CASSPGTGRDEKLFF. CDR3 bases: TGTGCCAGCAGCCCCGGGACAGGGAGAGATGAAAAACTGTTTTTT.

The chain recombines TRBV2 with TRBJ2-1, with 8 positions matching TRBD2. The V gene end was trimmed by 6 bases and the J gene end by 0 bases; junction bases not matched to a gene: 4. From germline, CDR1 is SNHLY and CDR2 FYNNEI. The CDR3 is made up of 15 amino acids. CDR3 DNA: TGTGCCAGCAGCATAAGCGGGGGCTCCTACAATGAGCAGTTCTTC. Its protein product is CASSISGGSYNEQFF.

This chain joins TRBV4-2 and TRBJ2-3, with 16 bases that match TRBD2. Trimming removed 4 bases from V and 4 bases from J; junction bases left unmatched: 2. The germline gives CDR1 LGHNA, CDR2 YNFKEQ. The CDR3 runs 16 residues. CDR3 protein: CASSLGTSGGADTQYF. CDR3 in DNA: TGTGCCAGCAGCCTGGGGACTAGCGGGGGGGCAGATACGCAGTATTTT.

The chain couples TRBV25-1 to TRBJ1-1, with D uncertain. This CDR3 comprises 14 residues. The germline gives CDR1 MGHDK, CDR2 SYGVNS. Trimming cost V 11 bases and J 3 bases, with 19 bases left between them. The CDR3 nucleotides read TGTGCCTCAAATCCAGAGGAGGGTGACACTGAAGCTTTCTTT. Translating it yields CASNPEEGDTEAFF.

The rearrangement joins TRBV4-1 to TRBJ1-5; TRBD1 is a possible D gene (6 bases). With 1 base removed from V and 3 bases from J, the gap between germline ends came to 16 bases. CDR1 is MGHRA and CDR2 is YSYEKL in the germline V gene. This CDR3 region has 17 residues. CDR3 sequence (DNA): TGCGCCAGCAGCCAAGTTTGGCTCCGGGACACCAATCAGCCCCAGCATTTT. The encoded protein is CASSQVWLRDTNQPQHF.

J is TRBJ2-7 and V is TRBV7-8, with 13 bases aligning to TRBD2. Germline CDR1 and CDR2: SGHVS and FQNEAQ. This CDR3 contains 16 residues. The V and J ends lost 5 bases and 2 bases, in that order; junction bases with no gene match: 6. The CDR3 sequence: CASSRLAGGLTYEQYF. Written as DNA, the CDR3 is TGTGCCAGCAGCCGACTAGCGGGGGGCCTAACCTACGAGCAGTACTTC.

This chain uses TRBV4-2 with TRBJ1-1; D possibly corresponds to TRBD1 (6 bases). The CDR3 sequence is 17 residues long. Between the trimmed V and J ends, which lost 3 bases and 3 bases, there was a span of 20 bases. From germline, CDR1 is LGHNA and CDR2 YNFKEQ. CDR3 bases: TGTGCCAGCAGCCAGCCCCCCGCACAGGGTGGGGACACTGAAGCTTTCTTT. This encodes CASSQPPAQGGDTEAFF.

About this clone itself: Other DNA sequences in the sample encode the same CDR3. The CDR3 here is CASSLAPLETQYF. The CDR3 nucleotides are TGTGCCAGCAGCTTAGCTCCCTTGGAGACCCAGTACTTC. The chain has TRBV7-6 and TRBJ2-5, with D unclear. Germline assignment: CDR1 SGHVS and CDR2 FNYEAQ. This CDR3 contains 13 residues. Trimming stripped 0 bases from V and 5 bases from J, with 7 bases between.

This chain connects TRBV19 to TRBJ2-5, with TRBD1 matching over 8 bases. This CDR3 comprises 15 residues. From germline, CDR1 is LNHDA and CDR2 SQIVND (reference sequence). J was trimmed by 4 bases and V by 2 bases; bases with no gene match: 6. CDR3 sequence (DNA): TGTGCCAGTAGTATAAACAGGGGGTCGGGAGAGACCCAGTACTTC. Translation: CASSINRGSGETQYF.

The chain combines TRBV4-1 with TRBJ1-6, with TRBD1 as a possible D gene (5 bases). There are 16 residues in the CDR3. Germline V CDR1 and CDR2: MGHRA, YSYEKL. The germline V and J ends were trimmed by 0 bases and 11 bases, with 17 bases remaining between them. The chain's CDR3 is CASSQDWGDLETPLHF. CDR3 sequence (DNA): TGCGCCAGCAGCCAAGATTGGGGGGACCTAGAGACACCCCTCCACTTT.

The rearrangement joins TRBV5-4 to TRBJ2-5, with no clear D. The V end was cut by 5 bases, the J end by 5 bases, with 16 bases between. There are 14 residues in the CDR3. From germline, CDR1 is SGHNT and CDR2 YYREEE (reference sequence). The CDR3 sequence: CASSLKTARETQYF. The CDR3 DNA is TGTGCCAGCAGTTTGAAGACTGCTCGGGAGACCCAGTACTTC. Full variable domain (missing parts from reference TRBV5-4 and TRBJ2-5): ETGVTQSPTHLIKTRGQQVTLRCSSQSGHNTVSWYQQALGQGPQFIFQYYREEENGRGNFPPRFSGLQFPNYSSELNVNALELDDSALYLCASSLKTARETQYFGPGTRLLVL.

V usage is TRBV2 and J usage is TRBJ2-1; 7 bases match TRBD2. Germline-derived CDR1 and CDR2 are SNHLY and FYNNEI. With 5 bases clipped from V and 5 bases from J, the junction kept 3 bases outside the gene matches. CDR3 length: 13 amino acids. CDR3 coding DNA: TGTGCCAGCAGTATGGGGACTAACAATGAGCAGTTCTTC. Protein: CASSMGTNNEQFF.